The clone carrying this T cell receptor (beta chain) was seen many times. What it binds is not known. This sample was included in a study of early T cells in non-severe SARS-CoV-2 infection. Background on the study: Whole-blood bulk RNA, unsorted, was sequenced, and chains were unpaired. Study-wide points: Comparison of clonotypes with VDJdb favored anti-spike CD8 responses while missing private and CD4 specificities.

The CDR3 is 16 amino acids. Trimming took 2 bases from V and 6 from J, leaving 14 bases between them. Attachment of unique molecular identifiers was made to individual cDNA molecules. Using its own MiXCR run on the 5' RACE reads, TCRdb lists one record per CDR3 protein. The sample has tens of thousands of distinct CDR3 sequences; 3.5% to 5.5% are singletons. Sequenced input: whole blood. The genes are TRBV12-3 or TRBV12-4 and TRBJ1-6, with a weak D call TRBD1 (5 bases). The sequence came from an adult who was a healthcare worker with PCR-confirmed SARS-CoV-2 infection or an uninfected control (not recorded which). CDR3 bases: TGTGCCAGCAGTTTATCGGGAGGGACGGGTAATTCACCCCTCCACTTT. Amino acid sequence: CASSLSGGTGNSPLHF.